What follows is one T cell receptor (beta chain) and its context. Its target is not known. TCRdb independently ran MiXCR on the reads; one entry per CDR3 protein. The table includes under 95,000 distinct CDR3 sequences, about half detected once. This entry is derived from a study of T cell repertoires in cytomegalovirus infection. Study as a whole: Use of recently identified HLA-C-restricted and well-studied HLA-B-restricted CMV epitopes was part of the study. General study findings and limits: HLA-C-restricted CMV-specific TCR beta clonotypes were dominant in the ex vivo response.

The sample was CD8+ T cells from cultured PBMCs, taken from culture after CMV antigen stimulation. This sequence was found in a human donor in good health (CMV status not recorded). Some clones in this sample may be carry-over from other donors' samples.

This CDR3 is CSVELRQANTEAFF. The CDR3 coding sequence is TGCAGCGTTGAATTGCGACAGGCCAACACTGAAGCTTTCTTT. The V call is TRBV29-1, the J call TRBJ1-1, with TRBD1 as a possible D gene (6 bases). Trimming cost V 2 bases and J 2 bases, with 12 bases left between them. The CDR3 loop spans 14 amino acids. The germline gives CDR1 SQVTM, CDR2 ANQGSEA.